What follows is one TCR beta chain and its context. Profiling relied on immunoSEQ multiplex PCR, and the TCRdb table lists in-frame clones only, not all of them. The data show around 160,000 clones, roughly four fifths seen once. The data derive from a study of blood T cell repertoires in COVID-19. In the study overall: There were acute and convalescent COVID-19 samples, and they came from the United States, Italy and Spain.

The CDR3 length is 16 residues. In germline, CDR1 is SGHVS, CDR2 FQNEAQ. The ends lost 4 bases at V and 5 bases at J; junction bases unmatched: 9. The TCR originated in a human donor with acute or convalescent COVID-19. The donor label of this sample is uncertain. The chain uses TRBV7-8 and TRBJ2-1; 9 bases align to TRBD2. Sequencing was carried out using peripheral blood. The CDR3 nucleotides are TGTGCCAGCAGCTCCTTAGGCGGGGGGGTTAACAATGAGCAGTTCTTC. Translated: CASSSLGGGVNNEQFF.